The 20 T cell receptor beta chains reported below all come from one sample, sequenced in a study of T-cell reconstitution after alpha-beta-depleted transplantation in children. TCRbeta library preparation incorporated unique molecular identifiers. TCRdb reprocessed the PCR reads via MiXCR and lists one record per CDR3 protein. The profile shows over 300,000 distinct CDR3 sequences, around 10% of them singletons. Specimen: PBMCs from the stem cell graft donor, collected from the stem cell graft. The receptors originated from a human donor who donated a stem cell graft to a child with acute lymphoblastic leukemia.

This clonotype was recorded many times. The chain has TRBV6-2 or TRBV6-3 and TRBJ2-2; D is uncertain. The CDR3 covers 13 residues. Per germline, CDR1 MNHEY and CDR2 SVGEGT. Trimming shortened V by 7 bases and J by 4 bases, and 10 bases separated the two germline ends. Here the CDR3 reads CASTLRSTGELFF. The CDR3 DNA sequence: TGTGCCAGCACATTGCGGTCCACCGGGGAGCTGTTTTTT.

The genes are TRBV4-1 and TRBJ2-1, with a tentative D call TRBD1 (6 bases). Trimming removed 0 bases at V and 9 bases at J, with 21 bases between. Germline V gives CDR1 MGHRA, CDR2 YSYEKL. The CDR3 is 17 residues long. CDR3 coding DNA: TGCGCCAGCAGCCAAGATCCCTACAGGGTTGGCCAGGGTGAGCAGTTCTTC. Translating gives CASSQDPYRVGQGEQFF.

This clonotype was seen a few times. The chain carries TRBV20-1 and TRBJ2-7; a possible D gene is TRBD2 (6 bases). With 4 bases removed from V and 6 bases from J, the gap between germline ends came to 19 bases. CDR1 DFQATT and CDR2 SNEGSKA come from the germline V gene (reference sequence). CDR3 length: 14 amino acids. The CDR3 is CSATSNWEDGEQYF. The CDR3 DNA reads TGCAGTGCTACATCCAATTGGGAGGACGGCGAGCAGTACTTC.

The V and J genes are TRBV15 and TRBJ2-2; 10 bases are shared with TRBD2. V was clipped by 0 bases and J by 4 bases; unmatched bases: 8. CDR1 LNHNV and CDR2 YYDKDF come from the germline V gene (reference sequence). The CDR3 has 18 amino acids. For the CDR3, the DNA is TGTGCCACCAGCAGAGACCGTAGCGGGAGGAGGCGCACCGGGGAGCTGTTTTTT. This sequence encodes CATSRDRSGRRRTGELFF.

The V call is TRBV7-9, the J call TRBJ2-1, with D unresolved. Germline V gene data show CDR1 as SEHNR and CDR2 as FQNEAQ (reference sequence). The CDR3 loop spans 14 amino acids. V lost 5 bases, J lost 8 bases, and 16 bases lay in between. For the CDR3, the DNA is TGTGCCAGCAGCCCCTGCCTAGAGTGCGATGAGCAGTTCTTC. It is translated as CASSPCLECDEQFF.

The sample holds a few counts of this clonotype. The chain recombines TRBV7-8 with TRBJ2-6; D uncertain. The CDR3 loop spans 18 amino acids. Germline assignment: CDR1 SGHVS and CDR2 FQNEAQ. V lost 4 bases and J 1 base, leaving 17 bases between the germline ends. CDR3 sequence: CASSSDKMVLSGANVLTF. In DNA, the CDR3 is TGTGCCAGCAGCTCCGACAAAATGGTCCTATCTGGGGCCAACGTCCTGACTTTC.

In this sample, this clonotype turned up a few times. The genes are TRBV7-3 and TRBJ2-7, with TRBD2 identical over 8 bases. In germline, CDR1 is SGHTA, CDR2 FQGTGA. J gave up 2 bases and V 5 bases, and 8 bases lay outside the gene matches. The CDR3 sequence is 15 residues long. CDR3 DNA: TGTGCCAGCAGCGTCGGGGTAGCGGGGACCTACGAGCAGTACTTC. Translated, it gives CASSVGVAGTYEQYF.

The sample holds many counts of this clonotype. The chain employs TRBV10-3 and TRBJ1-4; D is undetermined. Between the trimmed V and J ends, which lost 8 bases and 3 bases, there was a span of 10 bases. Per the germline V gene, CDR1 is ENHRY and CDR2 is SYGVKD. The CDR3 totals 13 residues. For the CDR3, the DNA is TGTGCCATCCTCGCTGGGCCTAATGAAAAACTGTTTTTT. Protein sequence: CAILAGPNEKLFF.

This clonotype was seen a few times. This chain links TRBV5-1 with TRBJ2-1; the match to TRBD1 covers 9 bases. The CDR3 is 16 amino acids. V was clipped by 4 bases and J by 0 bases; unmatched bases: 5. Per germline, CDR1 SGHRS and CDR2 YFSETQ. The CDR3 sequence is CASSPADRGSYNEQFF. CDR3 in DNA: TGCGCCAGCAGCCCAGCGGACAGGGGCTCCTACAATGAGCAGTTCTTC.

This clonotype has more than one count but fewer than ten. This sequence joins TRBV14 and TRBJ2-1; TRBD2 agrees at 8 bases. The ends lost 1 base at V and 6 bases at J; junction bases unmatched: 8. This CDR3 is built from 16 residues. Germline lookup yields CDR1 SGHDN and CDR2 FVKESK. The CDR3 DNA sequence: TGTGCCAGCAGCCAAGTAGCGCGACTAGCGAGCAATGAGCAGTTCTTC. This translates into CASSQVARLASNEQFF.

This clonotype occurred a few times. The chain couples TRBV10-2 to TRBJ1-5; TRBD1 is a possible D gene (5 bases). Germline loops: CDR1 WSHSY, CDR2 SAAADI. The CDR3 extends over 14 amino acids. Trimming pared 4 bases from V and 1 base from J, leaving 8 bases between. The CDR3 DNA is TGCGCCAGCAGTGCGGCAGGGAGCAATCAGCCCCAGCATTTT. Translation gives CASSAAGSNQPQHF.

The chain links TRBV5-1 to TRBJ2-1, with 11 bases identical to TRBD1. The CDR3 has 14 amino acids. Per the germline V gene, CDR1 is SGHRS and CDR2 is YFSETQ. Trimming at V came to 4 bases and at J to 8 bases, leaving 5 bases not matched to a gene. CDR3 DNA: TGCGCCAGCAGCCCGCGGACAGGGGGCGATGAGCAGTTCTTC. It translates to CASSPRTGGDEQFF.

The CDR3 DNA reads TGTGCCAGCAGTTACACTCCGAATGAAAAACTGTTTTTT. Protein: CASSYTPNEKLFF. The V and J genes are TRBV12-3 or TRBV12-4 and TRBJ1-4, with D uncertain. The V and J ends lost 4 bases and 5 bases respectively, with 8 bases between them. CDR3 length equals 13 residues.

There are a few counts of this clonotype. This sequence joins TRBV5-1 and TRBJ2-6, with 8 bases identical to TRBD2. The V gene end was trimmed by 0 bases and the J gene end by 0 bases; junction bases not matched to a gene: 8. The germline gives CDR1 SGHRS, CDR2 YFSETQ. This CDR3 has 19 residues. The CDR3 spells CASSLGSGGSLSGANVLTF. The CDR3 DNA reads TGCGCCAGCAGCTTGGGGTCGGGAGGGAGCCTCTCTGGGGCCAACGTCCTGACTTTC.

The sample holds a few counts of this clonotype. The CDR3 here is CASSQGQDSEQYF. The CDR3 DNA is TGTGCCAGCTCGCAAGGACAGGATTCCGAGCAGTACTTC. V usage is TRBV18 and J usage is TRBJ2-7; 7 bases fit TRBD1. CDR3 length: 13 amino acids. Losses at the gene ends were 6 bases for V and 6 bases for J; bases not matched to a gene: 8. Germline V gives CDR1 KGHSH, CDR2 LQKENI.

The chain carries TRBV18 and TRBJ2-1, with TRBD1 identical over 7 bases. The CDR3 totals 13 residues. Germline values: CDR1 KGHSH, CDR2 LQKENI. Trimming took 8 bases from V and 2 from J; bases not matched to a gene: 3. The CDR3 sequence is CASSGQAYNEQFF. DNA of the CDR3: TGTGCCAGCAGTGGACAGGCCTACAATGAGCAGTTCTTC. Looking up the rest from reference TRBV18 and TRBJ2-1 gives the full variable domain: NAGVMQNPRHLVRRRGQEARLRCSPMKGHSHVYWYRQLPEEGLKFMVYLQKENIIDESGMPKERFSAEFPKEGPSILRIQQVVRGDSAAYFCASSGQAYNEQFFGPGTRLTVL.

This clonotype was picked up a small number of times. The CDR3 DNA follows: TGCGCCAGCAGCCAAGACCCGGGGAGCCGGGACTGGACTAACTATGAGCAGTTCTTC. Encoded protein: CASSQDPGSRDWTNYEQFF. The V call is TRBV4-1, the J call TRBJ2-1, with a weak D call TRBD2 (6 bases). This CDR3 has 19 residues. Trimming left V 0 bases short and J 8 bases short, with 26 bases between. Germline V CDR1 and CDR2: MGHRA, YSYEKL.

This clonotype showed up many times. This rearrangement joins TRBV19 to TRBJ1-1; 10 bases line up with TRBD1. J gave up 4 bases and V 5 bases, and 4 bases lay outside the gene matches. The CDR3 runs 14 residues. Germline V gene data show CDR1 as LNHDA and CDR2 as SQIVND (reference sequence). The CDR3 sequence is CASSSGTGATEAFF. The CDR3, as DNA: TGTGCCAGTAGTTCCGGGACAGGGGCCACTGAAGCTTTCTTT. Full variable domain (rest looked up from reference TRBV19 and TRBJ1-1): DGGITQSPKYLFRKEGQNVTLSCEQNLNHDAMYWYRQDPGQGLRLIYYSQIVNDFQKGDIAEGYSVSREKKESFPLTVTSAQKNPTAFYLCASSSGTGATEAFFGQGTRLTVV.

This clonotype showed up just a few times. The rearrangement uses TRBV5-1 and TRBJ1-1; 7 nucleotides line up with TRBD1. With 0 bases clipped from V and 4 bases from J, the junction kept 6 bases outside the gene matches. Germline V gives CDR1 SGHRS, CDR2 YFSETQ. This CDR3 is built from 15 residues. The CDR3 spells CASSLGGTVGTEAFF. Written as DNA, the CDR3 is TGCGCCAGCAGCTTGGGGGGGACAGTGGGCACTGAAGCTTTCTTT.

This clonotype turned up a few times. The DNA for the CDR3 is TGCAGCGTGGAGGCCGGGACTAGCGGGAACAATGAGCAGTTCTTC. It specifies CSVEAGTSGNNEQFF. The V gene is TRBV29-1, the J gene TRBJ2-1; 13 positions agree with TRBD2. Germline assignment: CDR1 SQVTM and CDR2 ANQGSEA. Trimming removed 6 bases from V and 5 bases from J; junction bases left unmatched: 7. CDR3 length equals 15 residues.